This T cell receptor (beta chain) derives from a study of the immune and genomic landscape of osteosarcoma. The table came from immunoSEQ multiplex PCR; TCRdb's copy has only in-frame clones and leaves some out. The sample includes roughly 3,000 clones, around 80% of them seen just once. This clone has a single count. The germline V gene encodes CDR1 GTSNPN and CDR2 SVGIG (reference sequence). Deletions cut 2 bases from V and 1 base from J, with 12 bases between. This CDR3 spans 15 amino acids. This chain connects TRBV30 to TRBJ1-5; D remains unclear. This receptor was obtained from a young woman with osteosarcoma. Sequenced sample: metastatic tumor tissue from the lung. The CDR3 nucleotides read TGTGCCTGGAGTCCGCAGCTACGAAGCAATCAGCCCCAGCATTTT. Its protein is CAWSPQLRSNQPQHF.